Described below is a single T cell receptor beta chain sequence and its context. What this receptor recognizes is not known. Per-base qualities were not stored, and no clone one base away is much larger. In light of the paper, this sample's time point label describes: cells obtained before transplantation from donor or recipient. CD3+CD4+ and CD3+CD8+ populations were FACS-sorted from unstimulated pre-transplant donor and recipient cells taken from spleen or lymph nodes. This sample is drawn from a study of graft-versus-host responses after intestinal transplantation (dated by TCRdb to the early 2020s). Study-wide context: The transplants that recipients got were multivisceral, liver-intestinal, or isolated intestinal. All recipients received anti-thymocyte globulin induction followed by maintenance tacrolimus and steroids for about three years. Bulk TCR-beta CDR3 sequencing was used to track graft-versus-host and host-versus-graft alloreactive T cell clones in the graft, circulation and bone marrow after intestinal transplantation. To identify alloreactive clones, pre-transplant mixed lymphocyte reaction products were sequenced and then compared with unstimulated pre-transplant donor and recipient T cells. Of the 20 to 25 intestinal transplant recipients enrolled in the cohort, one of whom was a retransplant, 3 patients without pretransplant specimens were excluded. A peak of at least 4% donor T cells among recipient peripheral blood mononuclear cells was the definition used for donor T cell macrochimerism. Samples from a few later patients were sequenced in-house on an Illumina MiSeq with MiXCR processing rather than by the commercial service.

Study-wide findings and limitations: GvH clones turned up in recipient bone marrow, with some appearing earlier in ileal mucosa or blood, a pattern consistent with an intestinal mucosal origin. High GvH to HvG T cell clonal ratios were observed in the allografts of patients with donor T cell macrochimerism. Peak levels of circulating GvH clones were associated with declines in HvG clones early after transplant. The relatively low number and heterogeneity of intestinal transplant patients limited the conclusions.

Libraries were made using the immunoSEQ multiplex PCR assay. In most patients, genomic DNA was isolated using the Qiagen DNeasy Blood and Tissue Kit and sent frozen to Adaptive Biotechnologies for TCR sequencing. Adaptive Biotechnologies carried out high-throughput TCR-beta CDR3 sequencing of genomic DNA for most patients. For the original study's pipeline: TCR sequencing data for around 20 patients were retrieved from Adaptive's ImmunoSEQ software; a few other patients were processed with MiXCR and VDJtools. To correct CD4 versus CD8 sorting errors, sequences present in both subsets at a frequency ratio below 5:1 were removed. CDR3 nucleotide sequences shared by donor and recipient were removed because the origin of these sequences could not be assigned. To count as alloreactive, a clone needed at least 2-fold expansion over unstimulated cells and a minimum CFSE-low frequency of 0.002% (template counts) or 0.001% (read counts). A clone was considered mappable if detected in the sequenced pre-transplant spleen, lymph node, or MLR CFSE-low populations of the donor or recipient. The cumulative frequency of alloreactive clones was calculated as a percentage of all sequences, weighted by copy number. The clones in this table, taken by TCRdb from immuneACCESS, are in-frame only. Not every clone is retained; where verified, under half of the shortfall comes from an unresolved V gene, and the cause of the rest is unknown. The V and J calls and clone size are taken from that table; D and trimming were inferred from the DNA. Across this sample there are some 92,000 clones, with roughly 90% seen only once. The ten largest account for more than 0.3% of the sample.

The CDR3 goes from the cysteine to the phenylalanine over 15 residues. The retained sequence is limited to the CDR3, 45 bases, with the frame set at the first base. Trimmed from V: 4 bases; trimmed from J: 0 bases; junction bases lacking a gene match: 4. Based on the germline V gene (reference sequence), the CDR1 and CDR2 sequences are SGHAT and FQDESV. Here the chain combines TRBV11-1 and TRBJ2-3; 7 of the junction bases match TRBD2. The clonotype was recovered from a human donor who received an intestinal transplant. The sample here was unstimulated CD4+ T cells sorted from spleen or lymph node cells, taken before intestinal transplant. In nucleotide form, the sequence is TGTGCCAGCAGCTCAAGCGGGATTAGCACAGATACGCAGTATTTT. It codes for CASSSSGISTDTQYF.